The TCR beta chain described here comes from a study of PD-1 blockade in classical Hodgkin lymphoma. Across the whole study: On a schedule of every 2 weeks, patients received nivolumab 3 mg/kg intravenously. Broader study findings: Newly diagnosed patients had baseline TCR diversity that was reportedly lower than that of healthy donors. Patients starting nivolumab less than 1 year after ASCT had lower diversity and were excluded from later analyses.

This table comes from immunoSEQ multiplex PCR, and its TCRdb copy is limited to in-frame clones, with some not included. The data hold approximately 6,900 clones, with approximately 86% observed a single time. On this clone itself: Its specificity is not known.

No patient escaped relapse after autologous stem cell transplantation, and brentuximab vedotin exposure varied. The input for sequencing was peripheral blood mononuclear cells (PBMCs), taken before the second cycle of nivolumab. The receptor comes from a human donor with classical Hodgkin lymphoma.

The DNA of the CDR3 is TGTGCCAGCAGTGAATCAGGGGGAATGAACACTGAAGCTTTCTTT. Translated: CASSESGGMNTEAFF. The V call is TRBV6-1, the J call TRBJ1-1, with 7 bases aligning to TRBD1. Trimming at V came to 2 bases and at J to 0 bases, leaving 3 bases not matched to a gene. Germline V gives CDR1 MNHNS, CDR2 SASEGT. CDR3 size: 15 residues.